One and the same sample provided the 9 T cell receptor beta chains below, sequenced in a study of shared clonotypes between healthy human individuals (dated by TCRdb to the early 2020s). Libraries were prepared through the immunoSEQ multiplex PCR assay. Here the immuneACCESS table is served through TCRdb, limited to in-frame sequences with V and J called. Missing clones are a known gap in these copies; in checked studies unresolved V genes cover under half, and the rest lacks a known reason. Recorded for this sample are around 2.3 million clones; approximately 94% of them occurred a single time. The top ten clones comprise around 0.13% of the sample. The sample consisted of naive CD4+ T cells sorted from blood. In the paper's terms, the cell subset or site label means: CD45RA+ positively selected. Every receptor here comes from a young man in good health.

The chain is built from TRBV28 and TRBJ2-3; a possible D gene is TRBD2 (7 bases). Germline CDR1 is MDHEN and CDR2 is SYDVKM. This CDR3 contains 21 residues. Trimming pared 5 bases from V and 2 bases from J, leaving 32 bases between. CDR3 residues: CASSPVGGRKQGSSITDTQYF. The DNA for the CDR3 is TGTGCCAGCAGTCCAGTGGGGGGGCGAAAACAGGGTTCGTCGATCACAGATACGCAGTATTTT.

The chain's CDR3 is CASSADSSYNSPLHF. CDR3 coding DNA: TGTGCCAGCAGTGCCGACAGCTCCTATAATTCACCCCTCCACTTT. The V and J genes are TRBV2 and TRBJ1-6; a possible D gene is TRBD1 (5 bases). This CDR3 has 15 amino acids. Germline CDR1 SNHLY, CDR2 FYNNEI. Deletions cut 4 bases from V and 0 bases from J, with 7 bases between.

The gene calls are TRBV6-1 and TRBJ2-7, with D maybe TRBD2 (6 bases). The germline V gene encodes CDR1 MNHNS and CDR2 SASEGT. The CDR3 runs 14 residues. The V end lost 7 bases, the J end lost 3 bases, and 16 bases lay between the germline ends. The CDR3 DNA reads TGTGCCAGCACCGGAGGGCAGGAGATCTACGAGCAGTACTTC. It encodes CASTGGQEIYEQYF.

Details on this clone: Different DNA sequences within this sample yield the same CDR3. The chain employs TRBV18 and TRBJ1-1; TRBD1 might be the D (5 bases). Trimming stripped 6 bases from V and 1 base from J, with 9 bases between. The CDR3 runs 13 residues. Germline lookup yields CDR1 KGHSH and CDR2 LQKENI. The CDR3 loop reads CASSPGQNTEAFF. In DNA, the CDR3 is TGTGCCAGCTCCCCTGGACAGAACACTGAAGCTTTCTTT.

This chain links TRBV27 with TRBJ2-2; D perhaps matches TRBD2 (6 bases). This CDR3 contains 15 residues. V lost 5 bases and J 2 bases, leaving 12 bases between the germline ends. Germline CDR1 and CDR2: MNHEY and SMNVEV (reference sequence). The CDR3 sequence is CASSPGSFNTGELFF. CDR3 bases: TGTGCCAGCAGTCCCGGGAGCTTTAACACCGGGGAGCTGTTTTTT.

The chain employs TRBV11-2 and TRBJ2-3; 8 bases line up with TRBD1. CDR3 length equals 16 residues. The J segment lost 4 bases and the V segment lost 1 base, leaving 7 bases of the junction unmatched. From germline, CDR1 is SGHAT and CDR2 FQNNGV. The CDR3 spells CASSLARTGRADTQYF. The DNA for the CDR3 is TGTGCCAGCAGCTTAGCCAGGACAGGGCGAGCAGATACGCAGTATTTT. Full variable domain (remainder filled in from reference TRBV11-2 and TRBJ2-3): EAGVAQSPRYKIIEKRQSVAFWCNPISGHATLYWYQQILGQGPKLLIQFQNNGVVDDSQLPKDRFSAERLKGVDSTLKIQPAKLEDSAVYLCASSLARTGRADTQYFGPGTRLTVL.

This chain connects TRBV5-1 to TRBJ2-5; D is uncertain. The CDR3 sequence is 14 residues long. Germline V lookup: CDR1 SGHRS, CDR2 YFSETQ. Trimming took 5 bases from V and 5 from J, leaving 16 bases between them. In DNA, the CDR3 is TGCGCCAGCAGGCCCTCCCTTAACGGGGAGACCCAGTACTTC. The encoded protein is CASRPSLNGETQYF.

The CDR3 DNA is TGTGCCAGCAGCTTAGAGAGGGGGCAGGGGATGGGCACCATATATTTT. The encoded protein is CASSLERGQGMGTIYF. The gene calls are TRBV11-3 and TRBJ1-3; 7 bases are shared with TRBD1. The germline gives CDR1 SGHNT, CDR2 YENEEA. The CDR3 runs 16 residues. With 0 bases clipped from V and 9 bases from J, the junction kept 11 bases outside the gene matches.

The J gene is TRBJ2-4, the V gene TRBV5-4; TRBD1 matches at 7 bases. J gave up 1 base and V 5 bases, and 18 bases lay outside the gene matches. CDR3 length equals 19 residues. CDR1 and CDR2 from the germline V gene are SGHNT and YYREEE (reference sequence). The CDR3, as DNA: TGTGCCAGCAGTTCGGGACAGACTTTATCAAGAGGGGCCAAAAACATTCAGTACTTC. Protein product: CASSSGQTLSRGAKNIQYF.